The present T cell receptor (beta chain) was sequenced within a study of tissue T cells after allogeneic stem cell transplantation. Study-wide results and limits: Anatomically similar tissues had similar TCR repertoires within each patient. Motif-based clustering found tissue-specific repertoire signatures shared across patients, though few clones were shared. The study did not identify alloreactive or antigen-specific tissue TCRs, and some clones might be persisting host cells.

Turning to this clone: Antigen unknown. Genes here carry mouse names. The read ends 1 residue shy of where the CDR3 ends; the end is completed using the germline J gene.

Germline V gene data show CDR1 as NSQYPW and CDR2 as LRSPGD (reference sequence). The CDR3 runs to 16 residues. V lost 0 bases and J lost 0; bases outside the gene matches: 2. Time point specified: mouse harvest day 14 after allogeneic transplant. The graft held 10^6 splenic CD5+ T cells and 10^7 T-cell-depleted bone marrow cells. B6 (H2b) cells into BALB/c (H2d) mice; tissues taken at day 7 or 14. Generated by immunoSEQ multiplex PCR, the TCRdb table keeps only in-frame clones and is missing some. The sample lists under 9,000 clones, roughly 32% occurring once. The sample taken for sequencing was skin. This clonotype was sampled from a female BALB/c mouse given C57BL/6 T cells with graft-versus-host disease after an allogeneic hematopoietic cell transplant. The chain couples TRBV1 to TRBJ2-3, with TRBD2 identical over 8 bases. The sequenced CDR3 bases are TGCACCTGCAGTGCAGAGTGGGGGGGTAGTGCAGAAACGCTGTAT. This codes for CTCSAEWGGSAETLY. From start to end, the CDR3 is CTCSAEWGGSAETLYF.